This is a list of T cell receptor beta chains from one sample in a study of blood T cells in healthy people across ages. TCRdb recomputed calls from the 5' RACE reads with MiXCR, one row per CDR3 protein. The table shows about 780,000 distinct CDR3 sequences, with roughly 25% occurring only once. The same specimen was also included in a second study, on T cells of mothers and their children.

The sample taken for sequencing was blood. The origin of the receptors is a boy aged 5-17 years in good health. Each CDR3 is given with its conserved first and last residue. D genes are given only for firm matches. Size values are once, few and many counts, or a class for expanded clones, and some rows have none.

V	D	J	size	CDR3	DNA
TRBV6-4	NA	TRBJ1-3	NA	CASSSLQGSRNTIYF	TGTGCCAGCAGTAGCCTACAGGGATCCAGAAACACCATATATTTT
TRBV10-2	NA	TRBJ1-1	few	CASSDRGLMSEAFF	TGCGCCAGCAGTGATCGGGGGCTGATGTCTGAAGCTTTCTTT
TRBV5-1	NA	TRBJ1-1	NA	CASSVSGAGNTEAFF	TGCGCCAGCAGCGTGTCAGGGGCCGGGAACACTGAAGCTTTCTTT
TRBV20-1	NA	TRBJ2-3	few	CSARGPSDTQYF	TGCAGTGCTAGAGGGCCTTCAGATACGCAGTATTTT
TRBV15	NA	TRBJ1-1	few	CATSRDPNTEALF	TGTGCCACCAGCAGAGATCCGAACACTGAAGCTCTCTTT
TRBV20-1	NA	TRBJ2-1	once	CSARDFSYNEQFF	TGCAGTGCTAGAGACTTCTCCTACAATGAGCAGTTCTTC
TRBV7-3	NA	TRBJ2-1	NA	CASSPKTANEQFF	TGTGCCAGCAGCCCTAAGACGGCCAATGAGCAGTTCTTC
TRBV28	TRBD1	TRBJ1-1	NA	CASSKPTGGVNTEAFF	TGTGCCAGCAGCAAACCAACAGGGGGGGTGAACACTGAAGCTTTCTTT
TRBV3-1	NA	TRBJ1-1	NA	CASSHGRATEAFF	TGTGCCAGCAGCCACGGCAGGGCAACTGAAGCTTTCTTT
TRBV12-3/TRBV12-4	NA	TRBJ2-1	few	CASSSRQISYNEQFF	TGTGCCAGCAGTTCCCGACAGATCTCCTACAATGAGCAGTTCTTC
TRBV6-6	NA	TRBJ2-5	few	CASSPKATQYF	TGTGCCAGCAGCCCCAAGGCGACCCAGTACTTC
TRBV12-3/TRBV12-4	NA	TRBJ2-5	NA	CASSFNGVGETQYF	TGTGCCAGCAGTTTTAACGGGGTGGGAGAGACCCAGTACTTC
TRBV20-1	NA	TRBJ2-5	NA	CSARDLGRLETQYF	TGCAGTGCTAGAGATCTGGGACGTCTAGAGACTCAGTACTTC
TRBV20-1	NA	TRBJ1-2	NA	CSALPGREYGYTF	TGCAGTGCCCTGCCGGGCAGGGAATATGGCTACACCTTC
TRBV9	NA	TRBJ2-1	NA	CAGSVGDGDNEQFF	TGTGCCGGCAGCGTAGGGGATGGAGATAATGAGCAGTTCTTC
TRBV7-9	NA	TRBJ2-7	NA	CASSSPGIVGAYEQYF	TGTGCCAGCAGCTCCCCAGGGATCGTGGGCGCCTACGAGCAGTACTTC
TRBV3-1	NA	TRBJ1-4	NA	CASSQGGIGEKLFF	TGTGCCAGCAGCCAGGGAGGGATTGGTGAAAAACTGTTTTTT
TRBV29-1	NA	TRBJ2-7	NA	CSATLVQRVGTYEQYF	TGCAGCGCAACACTAGTACAAAGGGTGGGGACCTACGAGCAGTACTTC
TRBV7-3	NA	TRBJ2-5	NA	CASSLTSIETQYF	TGTGCCAGCAGCCTTACTAGCATAGAGACCCAGTACTTC
TRBV2	NA	TRBJ2-3	few	CASSVQGRGTQYF	TGTGCCAGCAGTGTCCAGGGCCGGGGTACGCAGTATTTT
TRBV5-1	NA	TRBJ2-5	NA	CASSFSGDQETQYF	TGCGCCAGCAGCTTCTCAGGGGACCAAGAGACCCAGTACTTC
TRBV6-5	NA	TRBJ1-2	NA	CASSNHLDRYGYTF	TGTGCCAGCAGTAACCATCTAGACAGATATGGCTACACCTTC